The source of this T cell receptor (beta chain) is a study of cytomegalovirus exposure and HLA in healthy donors. Overall study findings and caveats: Reported findings show TCR beta sequences accurately forecast HLA-A and HLA-B alleles in most subjects. Further analysis, carried out later, found HLA-associated TCR beta chains more clonally expanded than equally common other chains.

This clone is a singleton in its sample. The target antigen is unknown. The CDR3 totals 15 residues. Looked up from germline, CDR1 is LNHDA and CDR2 is SQIVND (reference sequence). The V gene lost 7 bases and the J gene lost 0 bases, with 13 bases spanning the gap. Both 60 Vbeta primers and 13 Jbeta primers went into the PCR. The repertoire was sequenced with immunoSEQ multiplex PCR; TCRdb's copy has only in-frame clones and lacks some. Found here are 200,000 or so clones, around 83% of them singletons; the top ten hold 0.8%. Specimen: PBMCs. This rearrangement joins TRBV19 to TRBJ2-1; no clear D. This TCR derives from a woman aged 18-29 years in good health and CMV-seronegative. Written as DNA, the CDR3 is TGTGCCAGTACGGTCGGTAGGAGCTCCTACAATGAGCAGTTCTTC. Its protein is CASTVGRSSYNEQFF.